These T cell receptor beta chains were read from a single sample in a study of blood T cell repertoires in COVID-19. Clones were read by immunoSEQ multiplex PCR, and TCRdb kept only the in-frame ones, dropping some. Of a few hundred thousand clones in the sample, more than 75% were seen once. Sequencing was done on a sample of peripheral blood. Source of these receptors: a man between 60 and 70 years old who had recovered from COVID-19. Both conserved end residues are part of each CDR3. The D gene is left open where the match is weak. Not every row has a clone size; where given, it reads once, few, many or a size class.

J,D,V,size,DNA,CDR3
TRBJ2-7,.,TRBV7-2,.,TGTGCCAGCGGGGGGAACTCCTACGAGCAGTACTTC,CASGGNSYEQYF
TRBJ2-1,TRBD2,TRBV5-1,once,TGCGCCAGCAGCTTGGCCCGGACTAGCGGGAGAGGAGTGGGACCTAACAATGAGCAGTTCTTC,CASSLARTSGRGVGPNNEQFF
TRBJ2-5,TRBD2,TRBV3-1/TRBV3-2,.,TGTGCCAGCAGCCAAATAGGGACTAGCGGGACGGGAGAGACCCAGTACTTC,CASSQIGTSGTGETQYF
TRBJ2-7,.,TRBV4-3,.,TGCGCCAGCAGCCAAGAAGCAACAGGGTTCGGTTACGAGCAGTACTTC,CASSQEATGFGYEQYF
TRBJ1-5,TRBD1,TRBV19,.,TGTGCCAGTAGTTGGAGAGTAGACAGGGGGCTGGGCGGACAGCCCCAGCATTTT,CASSWRVDRGLGGQPQHF
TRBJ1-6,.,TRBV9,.,TGTGCCAGCAGCCCTGGGGGGACGGATAATTCACCCCTCCACTTT,CASSPGGTDNSPLHF
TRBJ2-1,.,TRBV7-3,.,TGTGCCAGCAGCTTAAACCCCAAGTTGGCCGGAGTCAGTGAGCAGTTCTTC,CASSLNPKLAGVSEQFF
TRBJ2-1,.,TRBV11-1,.,TGTGCCAGCAGCGGGCCCTTCCAGGTCAATGAGCAGTTCTTC,CASSGPFQVNEQFF
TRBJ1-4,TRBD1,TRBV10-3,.,TGTGCCATCAGTCCTGACAGGGGCTCAAATGAAAAACTGTTTTTT,CAISPDRGSNEKLFF
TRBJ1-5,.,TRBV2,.,TGTGCCGGGGGGGAGGCTTTAAGCAATCAGCCCCAGCATTTT,CAGGEALSNQPQHF
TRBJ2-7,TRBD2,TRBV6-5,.,TGTGCCAGCACCCTTCAGTGGGCGGGAGCAGTCACGGACTTC,CASTLQWAGAVTDF
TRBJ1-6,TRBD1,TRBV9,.,TGTGCCAGCAGCGCAGAGGGGACAGGGGTCTCACCCCTCCACTTT,CASSAEGTGVSPLHF
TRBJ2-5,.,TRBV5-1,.,TGCGCCAGTAGCCGACAGATGGATTCTGAGGAGACCCAGTACTTC,CASSRQMDSEETQYF
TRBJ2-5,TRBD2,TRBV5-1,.,TGCGCCAGCAGCATCGAGCGGGGGGGCCAAGAGACCCAGTACTTC,CASSIERGGQETQYF
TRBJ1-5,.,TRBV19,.,TGTGCCAGTAGTGCCTCAGGGGTCAATCAGCCCCAGCATTTT,CASSASGVNQPQHF
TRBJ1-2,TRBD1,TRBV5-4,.,TGTGCCAGCAGCTCCAACCCTACAGGGGCGACCTATGGCTACACCTTC,CASSSNPTGATYGYTF
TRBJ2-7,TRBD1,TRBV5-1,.,TGCGCCAGCAGCCCGGGACAGGGTTCCGAGCAGTACTTC,CASSPGQGSEQYF
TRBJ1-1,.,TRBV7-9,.,TGTGCCAGCGGCGGGGGGCCAGGAAACACTGAAGCTTTCTTT,CASGGGPGNTEAFF
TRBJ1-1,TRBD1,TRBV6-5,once,TGTGCCAGCAGTTACTTTACAGGGGGCACGGATACTGAAGCTTTCTTT,CASSYFTGGTDTEAFF
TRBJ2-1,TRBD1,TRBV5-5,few,TGTGCCAGCAGCCAAAAAGCAGGGGGCGCCTACAATGAGCAGTTCTTC,CASSQKAGGAYNEQFF
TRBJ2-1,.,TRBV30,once,TGTGCCTGGAGCAGGGGCCTTGACAATGAGCAGTTCTTC,CAWSRGLDNEQFF
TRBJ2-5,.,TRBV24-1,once,TGTGCCACCAGTGAGGGGGCAGCACAAGAGACCCAGTACTTC,CATSEGAAQETQYF
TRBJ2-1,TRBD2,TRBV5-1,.,TGCGCCAGCAGCTTGCAAGGACTAGCGGGAGCTGAGCAGTTCTTC,CASSLQGLAGAEQFF
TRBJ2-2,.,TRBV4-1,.,TGCGCCAGCAGCCAAGATCCGGTTACCGGGGAGCTGTTTTTT,CASSQDPVTGELFF
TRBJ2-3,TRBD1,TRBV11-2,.,TGTGCCAGCAGCAAACCTCGACAGGGGGCGGTATATACGCAGTATTTT,CASSKPRQGAVYTQYF
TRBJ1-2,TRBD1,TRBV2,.,TGTGCCAGCACCGACAGGGTTGCAGGAGGCTACACCTTC,CASTDRVAGGYTF
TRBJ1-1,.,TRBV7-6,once,TGTGCCAGCAGCTTAGCTCAGGGAATGAACACTGAAGCTTTCTTT,CASSLAQGMNTEAFF
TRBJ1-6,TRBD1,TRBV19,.,TGTGCCAGTAGGAGGGAAGGGGGCGCCCGTTCACCCCTCCACTTT,CASRREGGARSPLHF
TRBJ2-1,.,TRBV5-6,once,TGTGCCAGCAGCTTGGACCCCAGGGATGAGCAGTTCTTC,CASSLDPRDEQFF
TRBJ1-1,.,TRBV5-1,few,TGCGCCAGCCTCCCAGAGGGAGGGTACACTGAAGCTTTCTTT,CASLPEGGYTEAFF
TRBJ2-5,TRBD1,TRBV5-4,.,TGTGCCAGCAGCGGGGGGACAGGGGTTGGGGAGACCCAGTACTTC,CASSGGTGVGETQYF
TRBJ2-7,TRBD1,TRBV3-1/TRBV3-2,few,TGTGCCAGCAGCCAGACAGGGTTCAACGAGCAGTACTTC,CASSQTGFNEQYF
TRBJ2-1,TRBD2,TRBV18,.,TGTGCCAGCTCTCCCGGGAGGGACAATGAGCAGTTCTTC,CASSPGRDNEQFF
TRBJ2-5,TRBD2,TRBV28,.,TGTGCCAGCAGTACAGGGACTAGCGGGGGAGGGACCCAGTACTTC,CASSTGTSGGGTQYF
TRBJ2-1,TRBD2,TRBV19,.,TGTGCCAGTAGCCACCCGGGGACTAGCGGGACCCTTGGTAATGAGCAGTTCTTC,CASSHPGTSGTLGNEQFF
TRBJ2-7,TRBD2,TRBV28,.,TGTGCCAGCAGTCTCCATTCCGGACTAGCGGGGACCTACGAGCAGTACTTC,CASSLHSGLAGTYEQYF
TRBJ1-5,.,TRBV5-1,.,TGCGCCAGCAGCTTGGACAGGGAGGGTCAGCCCCAGCATTTT,CASSLDREGQPQHF
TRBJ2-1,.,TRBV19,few,TGTGCCAGTAGTATAGACCCGGGGAGCTCCTACAATGAGCAGTTCTTC,CASSIDPGSSYNEQFF
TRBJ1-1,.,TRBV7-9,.,TGTGCCAGCAGCTTAGTAGATTACACTGAAGCTTTCTTT,CASSLVDYTEAFF
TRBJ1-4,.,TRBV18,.,TGTGCCAGCTCACTTCTTAATGAAAAACTGTTTTTT,CASSLLNEKLFF
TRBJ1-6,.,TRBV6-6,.,TGTGCCAGCAGTTACTCGGACAGTGGTTCACCCCTCCACTTT,CASSYSDSGSPLHF
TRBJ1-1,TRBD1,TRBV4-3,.,TGCGCCAGCAGCCTCAGCACAGGGGGAACTGAAGCTTTCTTT,CASSLSTGGTEAFF
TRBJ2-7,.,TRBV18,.,TGTGCCAGCTCACCAACAGGCGTATACGAGCAGTACTTC,CASSPTGVYEQYF
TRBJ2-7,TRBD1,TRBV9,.,TGTGCCAGCAGCGGACAGGGGATGGTTGAGCAGTACTTC,CASSGQGMVEQYF
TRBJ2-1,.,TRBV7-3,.,TGTGCCAGCACCTTAGGGGCACCGGCCTACAATGAGCAGTTCTTC,CASTLGAPAYNEQFF
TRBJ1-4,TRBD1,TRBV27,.,TGTGCCAGCAGGGGGACAGCGGAAAAACTGTTTTTT,CASRGTAEKLFF
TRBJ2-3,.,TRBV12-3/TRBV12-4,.,TGTGCCAGCAGCCGACAGACAGAAGATACGCAGTATTTT,CASSRQTEDTQYF
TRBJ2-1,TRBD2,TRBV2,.,TGTGCCAGCAGTGGACAACTAGCGGGAGCCTACAATGAGCAGTTCTTC,CASSGQLAGAYNEQFF
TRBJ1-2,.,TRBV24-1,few,TGTGCCACCAAATCCTCCGGGGGTGGCGGCTACACCTTC,CATKSSGGGGYTF
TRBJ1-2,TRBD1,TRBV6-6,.,TGTGCCAGCAGAAATTACCGGGACAGCGTCCATGGCTACACCTTC,CASRNYRDSVHGYTF
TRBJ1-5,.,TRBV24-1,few,TGTGCCTCCTCACGGGGGGCCGGTCAGCCCCAGCATTTT,CASSRGAGQPQHF
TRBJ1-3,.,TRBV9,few,TGTGCCAGCAGCGTTGAGCTAACTGGAAACACCATATATTTT,CASSVELTGNTIYF